The 19 T cell receptor beta chains below all came from one sample that was sequenced in a study of T-cell memory formation after mild COVID-19. TCRdb passed the 5' RACE reads through MiXCR, listing each CDR3 protein once. The sample has over 55,000 distinct CDR3 sequences, more than 10% seen once. Sequencing used PBMCs or a T cell subset sorted from them (not recorded which). These receptors came from a man between 18 and 29 years old who had mild COVID-19 (a few samples of this study predate the infection). Cell type and time point are not known.

This clonotype showed up just a few times. The chain combines TRBV24-1 with TRBJ2-7; D perhaps matches TRBD1 (6 bases). Germline V CDR1 and CDR2: KGHDR, SFDVKD. The CDR3 extends over 16 amino acids. The V and J ends lost 1 base and 4 bases respectively, with 16 bases between them. CDR3 coding DNA: TGTGCCACCAGTGATTTCGACAGGACGACTGAGTACGAGCAGTACTTC. Translating gives CATSDFDRTTEYEQYF.

This clonotype was seen ten or more times. The CDR3 sequence: CSVGLSLPYEQYF. The DNA of the CDR3 is TGCAGTGTTGGACTGTCCTTACCCTACGAGCAGTACTTC. The chain joins TRBV20-1 to TRBJ2-7; a possible D gene is TRBD2 (5 bases). Trimming removed 7 bases from V and 2 bases from J, with 15 bases in between. The CDR3 is made up of 13 amino acids. Per the germline V gene, CDR1 is DFQATT and CDR2 is SNEGSKA (reference sequence).

This chain joins TRBV15 and TRBJ2-1, with D tentatively TRBD1 (6 bases). From germline, CDR1 is LNHNV and CDR2 YYDKDF (reference sequence). The CDR3 totals 15 residues. V was trimmed by 0 bases and J by 2 bases, leaving 8 bases between them. Here the CDR3 reads CATSRDRDTYNEQFF. In nucleotides, the CDR3 is TGTGCCACCAGCAGAGACCGGGACACCTACAATGAGCAGTTCTTC.

The V gene is TRBV6-6, the J gene TRBJ1-6; D is unclear. The germline gives CDR1 MNHNY, CDR2 SVGAGI (reference sequence). Trimming took 3 bases from V and 5 from J, leaving 11 bases between them. This CDR3 comprises 15 residues. The chain's CDR3 is CASSYTAGNNSPLHF. For the CDR3, the DNA is TGTGCCAGCAGTTATACGGCAGGCAATAATTCACCCCTCCACTTT.

With respect to this clonotype: Germline is not matched at one junction end, which may reflect a read error. J is TRBJ2-6 and V is TRBV7-2; D is unresolved. The CDR3 is made up of 14 amino acids. Germline-derived CDR1 and CDR2 are SGHTA and FQGNSA. The CDR3 sequence is CASGLATGANVLTF. In DNA form, the CDR3 reads TGTGCCAGCGGCTTAGCTACTGGGGCCAACGTCCTGACTTTC.

This CDR3 is CASSYSAGASQPQHF. The DNA for the CDR3 is TGTGCCAGCAGTTACTCAGCAGGGGCAAGCCAGCCCCAGCATTTT. The genes are TRBV6-5 and TRBJ1-5; perhaps TRBD1 as D (6 bases). The CDR3 totals 15 residues. Germline CDR1 and CDR2: MNHEY and SVGAGI. With 0 bases removed from V and 7 bases from J, the gap between germline ends came to 13 bases.

This clonotype occurred a few times. The chain has TRBV12-3 or TRBV12-4 and TRBJ2-1; no firm D call. The CDR3 extends over 13 amino acids. The V end was cut by 8 bases, the J end by 10 bases, with 18 bases between. Here the CDR3 DNA reads TGTGCCAGCGGCCTTGAGTTCCTACACGAGCAGTTCTTC. It codes for CASGLEFLHEQFF.

The rearrangement links TRBV24-1 to TRBJ2-3; a possible D gene is TRBD1 (5 bases). Germline-derived CDR1 and CDR2 are KGHDR and SFDVKD. Trimming removed 3 bases from V and 2 bases from J, with 8 bases in between. This CDR3 has 14 amino acids. The CDR3 DNA is TGTGCCACCAGTGATCCACAGGACACAGATACGCAGTATTTT. It specifies CATSDPQDTDTQYF.

This clonotype turned up a few times. The chain uses TRBV6-5 and TRBJ2-1; D ambiguous. The CDR3 totals 14 residues. V lost 4 bases and J lost 7, with 14 bases in between. Germline V gene sequence: CDR1 MNHEY, CDR2 SVGAGI. In DNA, the CDR3 is TGTGCCAGCAGTTTAGGCCGTAATCGGAATGAGCAGTTCTTC. This sequence encodes CASSLGRNRNEQFF.

This clonotype was seen a handful of times. The chain combines TRBV11-2 with TRBJ2-3; D is perhaps TRBD1 (6 bases). The CDR3 has 15 residues. V was cut by 5 bases and J by 1 base, with 13 bases left in between. The germline V gene encodes CDR1 SGHAT and CDR2 FQNNGV. The CDR3 coding sequence is TGTGCCAGCAGCACAACAGGGAGCGGCACAGATACGCAGTATTTT. Translation gives CASSTTGSGTDTQYF. The full variable domain, in which reference TRBV11-2 and TRBJ2-3 provide the parts outside the CDR3, is EAGVAQSPRYKIIEKRQSVAFWCNPISGHATLYWYQQILGQGPKLLIQFQNNGVVDDSQLPKDRFSAERLKGVDSTLKIQPAKLEDSAVYLCASSTTGSGTDTQYFGPGTRLTVL.

The chain joins TRBV7-3 to TRBJ1-1, with D possibly matching TRBD1 (6 bases). There are 16 residues in the CDR3. The V and J ends lost 5 bases and 1 base respectively, with 17 bases between them. Germline CDR1 is SGHTA and CDR2 is FQGTGA. The CDR3: CASSPSVDSKNTEAFF. The CDR3 region has the DNA TGTGCCAGCAGCCCCAGTGTGGACAGTAAGAACACTGAAGCTTTCTTT.

This clonotype was seen at least ten times. In DNA, the CDR3 is TGCGCCAGCAGCCAAGAACGGGCCTCTGAGCAGTTCTTC. It translates to CASSQERASEQFF. This rearrangement joins TRBV4-3 to TRBJ2-1; D is uncertain. Looked up from germline, CDR1 is LGHNA and CDR2 is YSLEER. V lost 0 bases to trimming and J lost 9 bases, with 9 bases between them. The CDR3 is 13 amino acids.

The chain uses TRBV6-1 and TRBJ1-4; D is unclear. In germline, CDR1 is MNHNS, CDR2 SASEGT. Trimming took off 7 bases at V and 0 bases at J, with 9 bases between the two ends. This CDR3 has 14 residues. CDR3 coding DNA: TGTGCCAGCACAACAGCGGCAACTAATGAAAAACTGTTTTTT. Amino acids: CASTTAATNEKLFF.

The chain recombines TRBV11-2 with TRBJ1-2; D is possibly TRBD1 (5 bases). The CDR3 extends over 14 amino acids. Between the trimmed V and J ends, which lost 4 bases and 1 base, there was a span of 10 bases. Germline values: CDR1 SGHAT, CDR2 FQNNGV. The CDR3 DNA follows: TGTGCCAGCAGCTCAGGGTCCCGTAACTATGGCTACACCTTC. Protein: CASSSGSRNYGYTF. The whole variable domain, filled in from reference TRBV11-2 and TRBJ1-2, reads EAGVAQSPRYKIIEKRQSVAFWCNPISGHATLYWYQQILGQGPKLLIQFQNNGVVDDSQLPKDRFSAERLKGVDSTLKIQPAKLEDSAVYLCASSSGSRNYGYTFGSGTRLTVV.

This clonotype was counted at least ten times. The gene calls are TRBV5-1 and TRBJ2-3; 9 nucleotides line up with TRBD2. From germline, CDR1 is SGHRS and CDR2 YFSETQ. CDR3 length equals 15 residues. The J segment lost 2 bases and the V segment lost 4 bases, leaving 5 bases of the junction unmatched. The CDR3 loop is CASSRGLAPTDTQYF. The CDR3 DNA follows: TGCGCCAGCAGCCGGGGACTAGCTCCCACAGATACGCAGTATTTT.

The chain is built from TRBV11-2 and TRBJ1-5; TRBD1 might be the D (5 bases). Looked up from germline, CDR1 is SGHAT and CDR2 is FQNNGV. V dropped 1 base and J dropped 5 bases, with 12 bases sitting between them. This CDR3 has 15 amino acids. The CDR3 nucleotides are TGTGCCAGCAGCTTAGTGGGGGGGAAGGATCAGCCCCAGCATTTT. Translating gives CASSLVGGKDQPQHF.

This clonotype occurred a few times. The gene calls are TRBV6-5 and TRBJ2-2; no clear D. CDR3 length equals 14 residues. V was trimmed by 5 bases and J by 6 bases, leaving 13 bases between them. The germline V gene encodes CDR1 MNHEY and CDR2 SVGAGI. In DNA form, the CDR3 reads TGTGCCAGCAGTCCGCGTGTTCGGGCCGGGGAGCTGTTTTTT. It encodes CASSPRVRAGELFF.

In this sample, this clonotype turned up many times. V is TRBV5-4 and J is TRBJ2-3, with 7 bases that match TRBD2. The CDR3 is 15 residues long. Looked up from germline, CDR1 is SGHNT and CDR2 is YYREEE (reference sequence). Trimming cost V 5 bases and J 0 bases; bases outside gene matches: 6. CDR3: CASSPAGTSTDTQYF. In nucleotides, the CDR3 is TGTGCCAGCAGTCCAGCGGGAACTAGCACAGATACGCAGTATTTT.

The J gene is TRBJ1-2, the V gene TRBV5-5, with D unresolved. Germline assignment: CDR1 SGHKS and CDR2 YYEKEE (reference sequence). The CDR3 runs to 13 residues. With 0 bases removed from V and 8 bases from J, the gap between germline ends came to 11 bases. CDR3 nucleotides: TGTGCCAGCAGCTTGGAGGGCCCGACGGGCTACACCTTC. Its translation: CASSLEGPTGYTF.